The T cell receptor (beta chain) under discussion was sequenced for a study of identical twins. Study-wide results and limits: Twin pairs had excess sharing that was weaker in beta out-of-frame sequences.

Comment on this clonotype: Its cognate antigen is unknown.

CDR3 length: 15 residues. Germline CDR1 is ENHRY and CDR2 is SYGVKD. Deletions cut 4 bases from V and 0 bases from J, with 11 bases between. Unique molecular identifiers were present on the cDNA, which also gained a universal primer site by template switching. TCRdb called the 5' RACE reads again in MiXCR, with one record for every CDR3 protein. Of approximately 700,000 distinct CDR3 sequences listed, roughly 20% were seen once; the top ten hold around 14%. The same specimen was also included in a second study, on T cells expressing NK-cell markers. As that study records: According to the study, TCR beta repertoires originated from sorted CD3+CD56+NKG2C+, CD3+CD56+NKG2C- and CD3+CD56-NKG2C+ T cells. These clonotypes additionally ranked first within the CD3+CD56-NKG2C+ fraction of a few donors.

Sequencing input: PBMCs. This TCR was recovered from a woman aged 18-29 years in good health. V and J are TRBV10-3 and TRBJ2-3; maybe TRBD2 (6 bases). The CDR3 DNA sequence: TGTGCCATCAGTGTATGGGGGGTGAGCACAGATACGCAGTATTTT. Its translation: CAISVWGVSTDTQYF.